The 21 T cell receptor beta chains below were found in one sample sequenced in a study of T cell repertoires in cytomegalovirus infection. TCRdb reanalysed the reads using MiXCR and keeps one entry per CDR3 protein. Of roughly 180,000 distinct CDR3 sequences listed, roughly 17% are singletons. Specimen: CD8+ T cells from PBMCs. The receptors come from a human donor in good health (CMV status not recorded). Some clones in this sample may be carry-over from other donors' samples.

This clonotype was found a few times. The genes are TRBV28 and TRBJ1-4; D is possibly TRBD1 (6 bases). This CDR3 region has 18 residues. Trimming left V 6 bases short and J 8 bases short, with 28 bases between. CDR1 is MDHEN, CDR2 SYDVKM, per germline. CDR3 bases: TGTGCCAGCAGCTCAGAGGGGGATGGGGTCGAGGAGAGAGAAAAACTGTTTTTT. This encodes CASSSEGDGVEEREKLFF.

This clonotype was seen a handful of times. The CDR3 coding sequence is TGCGCCAGCAGCTTGGGGCTAGCGGGGGGGCCTCGAGATACGCAGTATTTT. Translating it yields CASSLGLAGGPRDTQYF. This chain connects TRBV5-1 to TRBJ2-3, with TRBD2 matching 12 bases. The CDR3 has 17 amino acids. After removal of 0 bases from V and 5 bases from J, the junction contained 7 bases not matched to a gene. The V gene's germline CDR1 is SGHRS and CDR2 YFSETQ. Complete variable domain (other parts from reference TRBV5-1 and TRBJ2-3): KAGVTQTPRYLIKTRGQQVTLSCSPISGHRSVSWYQQTPGQGLQFLFEYFSETQRNKGNFPGRFSGRQFSNSRSEMNVSTLELGDSALYLCASSLGLAGGPRDTQYFGPGTRLTVL.

The chain has TRBV7-2 and TRBJ2-5, with unresolved D. Trimming took off 2 bases at V and 2 bases at J, with 15 bases between the two ends. This CDR3 is built from 16 residues. CDR1 and CDR2 from the germline V gene are SGHTA and FQGNSA. The CDR3 nucleotides read TGTGCCAGCAGCTTAATGGCCGGGCAATATCAAGAGACCCAGTACTTC. Protein product: CASSLMAGQYQETQYF.

The chain is built from TRBV12-5 and TRBJ1-1; D is ambiguous. Looked up from germline, CDR1 is LGHNT and CDR2 is FRNRAP. The CDR3 loop spans 13 amino acids. Deletions cut 2 bases from V and 1 base from J, with 5 bases between. The CDR3 region has the DNA TGTGCTAGTGGTTTGACACGGAACACTGAAGCTTTCTTT. Translating gives CASGLTRNTEAFF.

This clonotype has a handful of counts. The J gene is TRBJ2-4, the V gene TRBV7-9, with TRBD2 as a possible D gene (5 bases). Germline CDR1 and CDR2: SEHNR and FQNEAQ (reference sequence). The CDR3 totals 15 residues. Trimming cost V 5 bases and J 0 bases, with 11 bases left between them. The CDR3 DNA sequence: TGTGCCAGCAGCCCAATCGAGGGAGCCAAAAACATTCAGTACTTC. Its protein is CASSPIEGAKNIQYF.

Remarks on this clonotype: This CDR3 fails to terminate in the conserved phenylalanine or tryptophan, so it likely reflects a read error. The rearrangement uses TRBV6-2 or TRBV6-3 and TRBJ2-1; 9 bases align to TRBD2. Germline lookup yields CDR1 MNHEY and CDR2 SVGEGT. V lost 2 bases and J lost 3; bases outside the gene matches: 2. The CDR3 has 15 amino acids. CDR3 residues: CASSYERGVYNEQFL. The CDR3 coding sequence is TGTGCCAGCAGTTACGAGCGGGGGGTCTACAATGAGCAGTTCTTA.

This clonotype was observed once. V usage is TRBV27 and J usage is TRBJ2-7; D is possibly TRBD1 (8 bases). The CDR3 length is 14 residues. Trimming took 6 bases from V and 6 from J, leaving 18 bases between them. CDR1 is MNHEY and CDR2 is SMNVEV in the germline V gene (reference sequence). The CDR3 bases are TGTGCCAGCAGCTCTAGGCACAGGGGGGGCGAGCAGTACTTC. Protein sequence: CASSSRHRGGEQYF.

This clonotype was seen more than once but under ten times. The rearrangement joins TRBV12-3 or TRBV12-4 to TRBJ1-1; 8 bases fit TRBD1. This CDR3 region has 12 residues. V trimming: 10 bases; J trimming: 7 bases; junction bases outside the gene matches: 8. CDR3 nucleotide sequence: TGTGCCACCGAAACTGGGACAGGTGAAGCTTTCTTT. Its translation: CATETGTGEAFF.

The chain carries TRBV5-4 and TRBJ1-3; D is possibly TRBD1 (6 bases). CDR1 is SGHNT, CDR2 YYREEE, per germline (reference sequence). The CDR3 has 14 residues. The germline V and J ends were trimmed by 4 bases and 4 bases, with 12 bases remaining between them. The CDR3 sequence: CASSSWTDGNTIYF. In DNA form, the CDR3 reads TGTGCCAGCAGCAGCTGGACAGACGGAAACACCATATATTTT.

The chain employs TRBV28 and TRBJ2-2; D remains unclear. The germline CDR1 and CDR2 sequences are MDHEN and SYDVKM. V was shortened by 3 bases and J by 6 bases, with 5 bases between the two germline ends. This CDR3 comprises 12 residues. CDR3 DNA sequence: TGTGCCAGCAGTTTTCCTCCCGGGGAGCTGTTTTTT. Protein product: CASSFPPGELFF. Full variable domain (outside the CDR3, taken from reference TRBV28 and TRBJ2-2): DVKVTQSSRYLVKRTGEKVFLECVQDMDHENMFWYRQDPGLGLRLIYFSYDVKMKEKGDIPEGYSVSREKKERFSLILESASTNQTSMYLCASSFPPGELFFGEGSRLTVL.

This chain uses TRBV11-2 with TRBJ2-7, with D perhaps assigned TRBD1 or TRBD2 (6 bases each). Trimming left V 6 bases short and J 6 bases short, with 9 bases between. Germline values: CDR1 SGHAT, CDR2 FQNNGV. This CDR3 comprises 11 residues. The CDR3 DNA reads TGTGCCAGCAGTAAGGGGGGCGAGCAGTACTTC. This translates into CASSKGGEQYF.

This clonotype was seen ten or more times. This chain joins TRBV2 and TRBJ2-7; D unclear. There are 11 residues in the CDR3. Trimming pared 10 bases from V and 3 bases from J, leaving 10 bases between. Germline lookup yields CDR1 SNHLY and CDR2 FYNNEI. The CDR3 bases are TGTGCCATTCAACCTCGCTACGAGCAGTACTTC. This sequence encodes CAIQPRYEQYF.

A few counts support this clonotype. The chain links TRBV6-5 to TRBJ2-5, with D perhaps assigned TRBD1 or TRBD2 (5 bases each). The CDR3 totals 15 residues. Trimming cost V 2 bases and J 5 bases, with 15 bases left between them. CDR1 and CDR2 (germline): MNHEY, SVGAGI. In nucleotides, the CDR3 is TGTGCCAGCAGTTACGAGCAGGGAGTGTGGGAGACCCAGTACTTC. As protein: CASSYEQGVWETQYF.

The DNA of the CDR3 is TGTGCCAGCAGTTACGATGGACAGGGGGCCGCCGGGGAGCTGTTTTTT. Translation: CASSYDGQGAAGELFF. The chain uses TRBV6-5 and TRBJ2-2; TRBD1 matches at 11 bases. Germline CDR1 and CDR2: MNHEY and SVGAGI. The CDR3 totals 16 residues. V was clipped by 2 bases and J by 6 bases; unmatched bases: 5.

This clonotype was seen a few times. The chain is built from TRBV20-1 and TRBJ2-1, with a weak D call TRBD2 (5 bases). Deletions cut 3 bases from V and 3 bases from J, with 9 bases between. Germline V lookup: CDR1 DFQATT, CDR2 SNEGSKA (reference sequence). This CDR3 is built from 13 residues. CDR3 DNA sequence: TGCAGTGCTAGCGGGGAACTCTACAATGAGCAGTTCTTC. This translates into CSASGELYNEQFF.

This clonotype showed up just a few times. This chain joins TRBV10-2 and TRBJ2-5, with 8 bases identical to TRBD1. The CDR3 sequence is 13 residues long. Trimming at V came to 7 bases and at J to 5 bases, leaving 6 bases not matched to a gene. Germline lookup yields CDR1 WSHSY and CDR2 SAAADI. The chain's CDR3 is CASTSTGEETQYF. The CDR3 nucleotides are TGCGCCAGCACCTCGACAGGGGAGGAGACCCAGTACTTC.

V and J are TRBV12-3 or TRBV12-4 and TRBJ1-2; D is uncertain. The CDR3 is 13 residues long. The V end lost 4 bases, the J end lost 8 bases, and 14 bases lay between the germline ends. The chain's CDR3 is CASSSLRVVGYTF. CDR3 in DNA: TGTGCCAGCAGTTCCCTGCGTGTGGTGGGCTACACCTTC.

V gene TRBV6-2 or TRBV6-3 combines with J gene TRBJ1-1; maybe TRBD1 (5 bases). This CDR3 spans 15 amino acids. Germline CDR1 reads MNHEY; CDR2 reads SVGEGT. Trimming pared 3 bases from V and 1 base from J, leaving 12 bases between. The CDR3 here is CASSYWDGQNTEAFF. Here the CDR3 DNA reads TGTGCCAGCAGTTATTGGGACGGGCAGAACACTGAAGCTTTCTTT.

This clonotype has only a few counts. The gene calls are TRBV6-2 or TRBV6-3 and TRBJ2-7; the D gene is possibly TRBD2 (6 bases). This CDR3 has 12 residues. V lost 11 bases to trimming and J lost 3 bases, with 14 bases between them. Germline V gene sequence: CDR1 MNHEY, CDR2 SVGEGT. The CDR3 DNA sequence: TGTGCCGGGGGACGGGAGATCTACGAGCAGTACTTC. As protein: CAGGREIYEQYF.

V is TRBV6-5 and J is TRBJ2-3; 13 bases fit TRBD2. The CDR3 spans 16 residues. Trimming removed 5 bases from V and 2 bases from J; junction bases left unmatched: 4. Germline lookup yields CDR1 MNHEY and CDR2 SVGAGI. The CDR3 region is CASSGLAGAYTDTQYF. As DNA, the CDR3 is TGTGCCAGCAGTGGACTAGCGGGGGCTTACACAGATACGCAGTATTTT.

About this clonotype itself: One end of the junction varies from germline; a read error may be responsible. The chain links TRBV4-1 to TRBJ2-7; D is unresolved. The length of the CDR3 is 15 residues. Germline V lookup: CDR1 MGHRA, CDR2 YSYEKL. The CDR3 loop reads CASSQRDSLSYEQYF. CDR3 DNA: TGTGCCAGCAGCCAAAGGGATTCCCTCTCCTACGAGCAGTACTTC.